Below, 4 T cell receptor beta chains from the same sample are listed, as sequenced in a study of regulatory T cells in long-lasting Graves disease. Time point: persistent/refractory GD, antithyroid drugs over 5 years with positive TRAb. Isolated PBMC RNA provided the starting material for the TCR library. Relying on iRepertoire HTBI primers and Arm-PCR of CDR3 regions, the team built TCR beta libraries. TCRdb reprocessed the multiplex PCR reads with MiXCR, giving one entry per CDR3 protein. The sample lists under 350,000 distinct CDR3 sequences, under 25% seen once, with about 56% in the top ten. Sequencing was performed on peripheral blood mononuclear cells (PBMCs), taken when the disease was refractory, from a patient treated with antithyroid drugs. The source is a female donor with Graves disease.

V and J are TRBV3-1 and TRBJ2-2; D remains unclear. Trimming removed 1 base at V and 1 base at J, with 10 bases between. Germline V gene sequence: CDR1 LGHDT, CDR2 YNNKEL (reference sequence). This CDR3 is 16 amino acids long. As DNA, the CDR3 is TGTGCCAGCAGCCAAGGCCTACAAGGGAACACCGGGGAGCTGTTTTTT. Its translation: CASSQGLQGNTGELFF.

This clonotype was seen a few times. The chain has TRBV27 and TRBJ1-2; weak D call: TRBD1 (5 bases). The V gene's germline CDR1 is MNHEY and CDR2 SMNVEV (reference sequence). The germline V and J ends were trimmed by 5 bases and 4 bases, with 14 bases remaining between them. The CDR3 length is 14 residues. The chain's CDR3 is CASSPRGTLYGYTF. As DNA, the CDR3 is TGTGCCAGCAGTCCCCGTGGGACTCTCTATGGCTACACCTTC.

The chain recombines TRBV10-1 with TRBJ2-7, with no clear D. V lost 8 bases and J lost 3, with 11 bases in between. Germline V CDR1 and CDR2: WNHNN, SYGVQD (reference sequence). The CDR3 loop spans 12 amino acids. The CDR3 spells CASLEEFYEQYF. CDR3 DNA: TGCGCCAGCCTCGAGGAGTTCTACGAGCAGTACTTC.

In this sample, this clonotype turned up many times. This rearrangement joins TRBV4-1 to TRBJ2-7, with 10 bases that match TRBD2. This CDR3 comprises 17 residues. Germline V gene sequence: CDR1 MGHRA, CDR2 YSYEKL. V gave up 4 bases and J gave up 2 bases; unmatched junction bases: 11. The CDR3: CASSPRGLAGEAYEQYF. CDR3 bases: TGCGCCAGCAGCCCAAGAGGTCTAGCGGGGGAAGCCTACGAGCAGTACTTC.